The 2 T cell receptor beta chains listed next were all sequenced from one sample in a study of molecular identifiers for immune sequencing clone quantification. Via MiXCR, TCRdb re-called the PCR reads, giving one row per CDR3 protein. The sample yields a few hundred thousand distinct CDR3 sequences, 24% seen once. The source material was naive CD8+ T cells from blood, with Jurkat cell RNA spiked in. Documented subset: FACS-sorted CD8+CD4-CCR7+CD45RA+ naive T cells. The receptor source for this set is a human donor in good health. Some libraries in this study had Jurkat cell RNA spiked in.

This clonotype was counted ten times or more. The chain couples TRBV5-6 to TRBJ1-5; D is unresolved. V lost 0 bases to trimming and J lost 7 bases, with 5 bases between them. Germline V CDR1 and CDR2: SGHDT, YYEEEE. This CDR3 contains 12 residues. The CDR3, as DNA: TGTGCCAGCAGCTTGGGTTGGCAGCCCCAGCATTTT. Protein sequence: CASSLGWQPQHF.

This clonotype was detected only a few times. The genes are TRBV6-2 or TRBV6-3 and TRBJ2-2; tentatively, D is TRBD1 or TRBD2 (6 bases each). CDR3 length equals 14 residues. Germline assignment: CDR1 MNHEY and CDR2 SVGEGT. Trimming removed 2 bases at V and 3 bases at J, with 7 bases between. The CDR3 bases are TGTGCCAGCAGTTACAGGGGGGACACCGGGGAGCTGTTTTTT. Protein product: CASSYRGDTGELFF.